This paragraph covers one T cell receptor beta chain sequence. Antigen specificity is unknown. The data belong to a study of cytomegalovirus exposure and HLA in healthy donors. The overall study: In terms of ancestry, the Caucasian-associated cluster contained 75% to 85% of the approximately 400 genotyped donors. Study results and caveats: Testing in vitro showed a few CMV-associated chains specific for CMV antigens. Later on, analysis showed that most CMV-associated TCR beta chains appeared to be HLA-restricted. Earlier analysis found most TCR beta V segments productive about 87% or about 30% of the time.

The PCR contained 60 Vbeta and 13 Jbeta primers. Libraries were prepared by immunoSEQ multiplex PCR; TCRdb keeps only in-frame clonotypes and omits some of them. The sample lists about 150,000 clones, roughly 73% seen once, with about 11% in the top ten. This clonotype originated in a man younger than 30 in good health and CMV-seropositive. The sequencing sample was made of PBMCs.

The CDR3 DNA sequence: TGCGCCAGCAGCGTTGGGACTAGCGGGACCTACGAGCAGTACTTC. This sequence encodes CASSVGTSGTYEQYF. The rearrangement joins TRBV5-1 to TRBJ2-7; 13 bases align to TRBD2. The CDR3 is 15 residues long. Germline V gene lookup returns CDR1 SGHRS and CDR2 YFSETQ. V shed 4 bases and J 2 bases; nucleotides not matched to a gene: 3.